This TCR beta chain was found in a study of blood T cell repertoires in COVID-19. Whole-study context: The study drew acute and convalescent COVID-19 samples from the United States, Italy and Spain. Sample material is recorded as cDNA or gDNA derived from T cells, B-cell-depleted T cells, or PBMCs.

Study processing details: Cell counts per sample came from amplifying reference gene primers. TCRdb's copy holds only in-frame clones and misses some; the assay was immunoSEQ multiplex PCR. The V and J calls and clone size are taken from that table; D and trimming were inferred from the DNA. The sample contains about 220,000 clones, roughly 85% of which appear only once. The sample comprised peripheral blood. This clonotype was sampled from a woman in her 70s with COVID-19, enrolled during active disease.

CDR3 nucleotides: TGTGCCACCAGTAGGGGGACTAGCGAGTACGAGCAGTACTTC. Translated: CATSRGTSEYEQYF. The chain joins TRBV15 to TRBJ2-7, with 10 bases lining up with TRBD2. Germline CDR1 LNHNV, CDR2 YYDKDF (reference sequence). With V trimmed by 6 bases and J by 4 bases, 6 bases remained unmatched. The CDR3 is 14 residues long.